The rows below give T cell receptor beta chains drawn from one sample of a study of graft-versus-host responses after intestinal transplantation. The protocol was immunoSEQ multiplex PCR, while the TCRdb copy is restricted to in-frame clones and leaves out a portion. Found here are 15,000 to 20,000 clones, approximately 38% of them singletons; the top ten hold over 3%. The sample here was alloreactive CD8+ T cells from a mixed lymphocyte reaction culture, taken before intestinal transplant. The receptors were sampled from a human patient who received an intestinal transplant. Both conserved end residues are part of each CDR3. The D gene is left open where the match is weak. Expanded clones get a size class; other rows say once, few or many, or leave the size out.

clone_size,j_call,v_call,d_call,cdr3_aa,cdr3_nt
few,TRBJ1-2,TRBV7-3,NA,CASSLYGYTF,TGTGCCAGCAGCCTCTATGGCTACACCTTC
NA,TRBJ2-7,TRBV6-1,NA,CASMGGASYEQYF,TGTGCCAGCATGGGTGGGGCCTCCTACGAGCAGTACTTC
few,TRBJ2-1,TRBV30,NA,CAWSGGNEQFF,TGTGCCTGGAGTGGAGGGAATGAGCAGTTCTTC
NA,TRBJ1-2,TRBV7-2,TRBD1,CASSLGEWGQGGGYTF,TGTGCCAGCAGCTTAGGCGAATGGGGACAGGGGGGTGGCTACACCTTC
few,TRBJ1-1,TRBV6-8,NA,CASSYGQEAFF,TGTGCCAGCAGTTACGGGCAGGAAGCTTTCTTT
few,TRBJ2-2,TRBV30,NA,CAWSVLGVIAGELFF,TGTGCCTGGAGTGTACTCGGGGTGATTGCCGGGGAGCTGTTTTTT
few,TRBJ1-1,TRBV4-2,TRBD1,CASSQVEGAGITEAFF,TGTGCCAGCAGCCAAGTCGAGGGGGCGGGGATCACTGAAGCTTTCTTT
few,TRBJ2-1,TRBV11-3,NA,CASSLEASNEQFF,TGTGCCAGCAGCTTAGAAGCGAGCAATGAGCAGTTCTTC
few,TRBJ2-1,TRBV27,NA,CASSSHLLEQFF,TGTGCCAGCAGCTCCCACCTCTTGGAGCAGTTCTTC
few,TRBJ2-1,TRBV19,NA,CASSWDSYNEQFF,TGTGCCAGTAGTTGGGACTCGTACAATGAGCAGTTCTTC
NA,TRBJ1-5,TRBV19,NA,CASSMRGYSNQPQHF,TGTGCCAGTAGTATGAGGGGGTATAGCAATCAGCCCCAGCATTTT
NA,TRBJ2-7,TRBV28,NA,CASSSLSRGPPLYEQYF,TGTGCCAGCAGTTCCCTCTCACGGGGCCCACCTCTCTACGAGCAGTACTTC
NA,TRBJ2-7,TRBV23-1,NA,CASSQWGERNSYEQYF,TGCGCCAGCAGTCAATGGGGTGAGCGAAACTCCTACGAGCAGTACTTC
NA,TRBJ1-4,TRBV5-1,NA,CASSSDPQEKLFF,TGCGCCAGCAGCTCCGACCCTCAGGAAAAACTGTTTTTT